Below, 21 T cell receptor beta chains from the same sample are listed, as sequenced in a study of shared T cell receptors in the human thymus. Profiled with immunoSEQ multiplex PCR; TCRdb holds only in-frame clones, not every one. There are almost 550,000 clones in the sample; about four fifths occur only once, and about 0.013% lies in the top ten. These data were also filed under a second study, of human thymus T cells.

Sequencing was carried out using thymocytes. All receptors come from a boy under three years old with a congenital heart defect.

This chain connects TRBV6-4 to TRBJ2-7; possibly TRBD1 for D (6 bases). The germline V and J ends were trimmed by 3 bases and 3 bases, with 15 bases remaining between them. Germline V gene data show CDR1 as MRHNA and CDR2 as SNTAGT. CDR3 length: 15 residues. The CDR3 spells CASSDTGLFNYEQYF. CDR3 sequence (DNA): TGTGCCAGCAGTGATACAGGGCTATTTAACTACGAGCAGTACTTC.

This chain links TRBV14 with TRBJ2-1; 9 bases map to TRBD2. The ends lost 3 bases at V and 2 bases at J; junction bases unmatched: 5. The CDR3 length is 16 residues. The germline V gene has CDR1 SGHDN and CDR2 FVKESK. This CDR3 reads CASSQGAGGAYNEQFF. The CDR3, as DNA: TGTGCCAGCAGCCAGGGGGCGGGAGGGGCCTACAATGAGCAGTTCTTC.

The chain has TRBV15 and TRBJ1-5; D remains unclear. This CDR3 is built from 15 residues. V was trimmed by 1 base and J by 3 bases, leaving 10 bases between them. The germline V gene has CDR1 LNHNV and CDR2 YYDKDF (reference sequence). The CDR3 sequence is CATSRGRGTNQPQHF. The CDR3 nucleotides read TGTGCCACCAGCAGAGGCCGGGGTACCAATCAGCCCCAGCATTTT.

Regarding this clone: This sample includes further DNA sequences coding for the same CDR3. The V gene is TRBV5-6, the J gene TRBJ2-7; TRBD2 matches 11 bases. V trimming: 4 bases; J trimming: 3 bases; junction bases outside the gene matches: 3. This CDR3 contains 14 residues. CDR1 and CDR2 from the germline V gene are SGHDT and YYEEEE. The CDR3 bases are TGTGCCAGCAGCCTGGGACTAGCGGTCTACGAGCAGTACTTC. Amino acid sequence: CASSLGLAVYEQYF.

A remark on this clone: The germline gene is not matched at one end of the junction; a read error may be the cause. The chain carries TRBV4-3 and TRBJ2-1, with D perhaps matching TRBD1 (6 bases). The CDR3 is 13 residues long. Germline V gives CDR1 LGHNA, CDR2 YSLEER. The CDR3, as DNA: TGCGCCAGCAGCCAAGGCGCCTACAGGGAGCGGTTCTTC. Its protein is CASSQGAYRERFF.

The gene calls are TRBV14 and TRBJ2-7; 12 positions match TRBD2. V trimming: 8 bases; J trimming: 0 bases; junction bases outside the gene matches: 8. CDR3 length equals 16 residues. Germline V lookup: CDR1 SGHDN, CDR2 FVKESK. CDR3 region: CASALGLAGSSYEQYF. CDR3 coding DNA: TGTGCCAGCGCCCTCGGACTAGCGGGAAGCTCCTACGAGCAGTACTTC.

The chain has TRBV6-6 and TRBJ2-7; 8 nucleotides match TRBD2. The V gene's germline CDR1 is MNHNY and CDR2 SVGAGI (reference sequence). CDR3 size: 14 residues. V shed 5 bases, J shed 5 bases, and the junction held 8 bases outside the gene matches. The CDR3 reads CASSTQREHDEQYF. CDR3 in DNA: TGTGCCAGCAGTACCCAGCGGGAGCACGACGAGCAGTACTTC.

V usage is TRBV10-3 and J usage is TRBJ1-2; the D gene is possibly TRBD1 (6 bases). V dropped 5 bases and J dropped 4 bases, with 14 bases sitting between them. This CDR3 has 14 amino acids. The germline V gene encodes CDR1 ENHRY and CDR2 SYGVKD. The CDR3 sequence: CAISKDSPSYGYTF. CDR3 nucleotide sequence: TGTGCCATCAGTAAGGACAGTCCCTCCTATGGCTACACCTTC.

CDR3 nucleotides: TGTGCCAGCAGCTTGCGGGCGGATACGCAGTATTTT. Translated: CASSLRADTQYF. The chain combines TRBV7-2 with TRBJ2-3, with TRBD2 as a possible D gene (5 bases). CDR1 and CDR2 from the germline V gene are SGHTA and FQGNSA. V dropped 3 bases and J dropped 6 bases, with 7 bases sitting between them. The CDR3 is made up of 12 amino acids.

This clone was recorded a few times. The V gene is TRBV2, the J gene TRBJ2-1; 14 positions match TRBD2. J gave up 4 bases and V 3 bases, and 11 bases lay outside the gene matches. The CDR3 has 19 residues. The V gene's germline CDR1 is SNHLY and CDR2 FYNNEI. CDR3 sequence: CASSDIRTSGRYFYNEQFF. DNA of the CDR3: TGTGCCAGCAGTGATATCCGGACTAGCGGGAGGTACTTTTACAATGAGCAGTTCTTC.

The CDR3 region is CAWSLRDFGYEQYF. The CDR3 coding sequence is TGTGCCTGGAGTCTCAGGGATTTCGGCTACGAGCAGTACTTC. The rearrangement joins TRBV30 to TRBJ2-7; D is possibly TRBD1 (5 bases). The CDR3 is 14 amino acids. V dropped 2 bases and J dropped 3 bases, with 14 bases sitting between them. Germline V lookup: CDR1 GTSNPN, CDR2 SVGIG (reference sequence).

The CDR3 loop reads CASSVRGFTEAFF. As DNA, the CDR3 is TGTGCCAGCAGTGTGAGAGGATTCACTGAAGCTTTCTTT. The V and J genes are TRBV27 and TRBJ1-1, with D uncertain. CDR1 MNHEY and CDR2 SMNVEV come from the germline V gene (reference sequence). The V end lost 5 bases, the J end lost 4 bases, and 11 bases lay between the germline ends. The CDR3 has 13 residues.

J is TRBJ2-5 and V is TRBV27; D is possibly TRBD2 (5 bases). The V gene's germline CDR1 is MNHEY and CDR2 SMNVEV (reference sequence). The V end lost 3 bases, the J end lost 6 bases, and 5 bases lay between the germline ends. The CDR3 is 11 amino acids. CDR3 region: CASSFGKTQYF. The CDR3 DNA follows: TGTGCCAGCAGTTTCGGGAAGACCCAGTACTTC.

The V gene is TRBV14, the J gene TRBJ2-7; D gene unclear. In germline, CDR1 is SGHDN, CDR2 FVKESK. CDR3 length equals 15 residues. The ends were cut back, 1 base at V and 3 bases at J, with 13 bases in the middle. The CDR3 here is CASSQGPRPGYEQYF. The CDR3 region has the DNA TGTGCCAGCAGCCAAGGGCCACGACCGGGCTACGAGCAGTACTTC. The variable domain in full, with the rest retrieved from reference TRBV14 and TRBJ2-7, is EAGVTQFPSHSVIEKGQTVTLRCDPISGHDNLYWYRRVMGKEIKFLLHFVKESKQDESGMPNNRFLAERTGGTYSTLKVQPAELEDSGVYFCASSQGPRPGYEQYFGPGTRLTVT.

This clone was seen only once. The rearrangement joins TRBV27 to TRBJ2-3, with TRBD1 matching 10 bases. The junction had 8 bases not matched to a gene; V was cut back by 6 bases and J by 5 bases. The V gene's germline CDR1 is MNHEY and CDR2 SMNVEV (reference sequence). This CDR3 comprises 15 residues. The CDR3 DNA reads as TGTGCCAGCAGCTCCGGGACAGGGGCTGGAGATACGCAGTATTTT. This codes for CASSSGTGAGDTQYF.

This clone came up once. The chain has TRBV5-4 and TRBJ2-1; 11 positions match TRBD2. The CDR3 is 17 residues long. Germline trimming cut 3 bases from V and 7 bases from J; bases unmatched to any gene: 12. CDR1 SGHNT and CDR2 YYREEE come from the germline V gene (reference sequence). The CDR3 DNA reads TGTGCCAGCAGCTCCTCTCTAGCGGGAGGCCGGGTAAATGAGCAGTTCTTC. It yields the protein CASSSSLAGGRVNEQFF.

The chain joins TRBV5-1 to TRBJ1-1; the match to TRBD1 covers 9 bases. The V gene end was trimmed by 6 bases and the J gene end by 1 base; junction bases not matched to a gene: 7. The CDR3 is made up of 15 amino acids. In germline, CDR1 is SGHRS, CDR2 YFSETQ. The DNA of the CDR3 is TGCGCCAGCACAAAACCGGGACAGGGGAACACTGAAGCTTTCTTT. This encodes CASTKPGQGNTEAFF.

V is TRBV6-5 and J is TRBJ2-4; TRBD2 aligns across 7 bases. Germline CDR1 is MNHEY and CDR2 is SVGAGI. V was pared by 1 base and J by 0 bases, with 3 bases of the junction left unmatched. The CDR3 is made up of 16 amino acids. The CDR3 loop reads CASSYCGGRAKNIQYF. Written as DNA, the CDR3 is TGTGCCAGCAGTTACTGCGGCGGGAGAGCCAAAAACATTCAGTACTTC.

A single count supports this clone. This sequence joins TRBV2 and TRBJ2-3; TRBD2 matches 10 bases. Germline assignment: CDR1 SNHLY and CDR2 FYNNEI. CDR3 length: 14 amino acids. Trimming took 7 bases from V and 2 from J; bases not matched to a gene: 3. CDR3: CASNLAGDTDTQYF. For the CDR3, the DNA is TGTGCCAGCAACCTAGCGGGGGACACAGATACGCAGTATTTT.

The count of this clone is one. This rearrangement joins TRBV27 to TRBJ2-7; 13 bases fit TRBD2. Trimming at V came to 6 bases and at J to 6 bases, leaving 5 bases not matched to a gene. CDR1 and CDR2 (germline): MNHEY, SMNVEV (reference sequence). The CDR3 loop spans 14 amino acids. This CDR3 reads CASSPGLAGVEQYF. The CDR3 DNA reads TGTGCCAGCAGCCCAGGACTAGCGGGAGTCGAGCAGTACTTC.

This chain links TRBV9 with TRBJ2-7, with 9 bases aligning to TRBD2. Germline V lookup: CDR1 SGDLS, CDR2 YYNGEE. The CDR3 extends over 15 amino acids. The trim removed 0 bases at V and 6 bases at J, leaving 7 bases unmatched. The CDR3 region is CASSVGVAGAPEQYF. The CDR3 DNA follows: TGTGCCAGCAGCGTAGGGGTAGCGGGAGCCCCCGAGCAGTACTTC.